The 15 T cell receptor beta chains given below trace back to one sample, sequenced in a study of blood T cell repertoires in COVID-19. This table comes from immunoSEQ multiplex PCR, and its TCRdb copy is limited to in-frame clones, with some not included. The sample records about 310,000 clones, roughly 90% being singletons. The sequenced material came from peripheral blood. The source of these receptors is a woman aged 25 to 39 with COVID-19, enrolled during active disease.

The genes are TRBV3-1 (or the pseudogene TRBV3-2) and TRBJ1-5; D call uncertain. Germline assignment: CDR1 LGHDT and CDR2 YNNKEL (reference sequence). The CDR3 extends over 13 amino acids. Trimming took off 3 bases at V and 9 bases at J, with 12 bases between the two ends. CDR3 bases: TGTGCCAGCAGCCAGCAGGCTACGACGCCCCAGCATTTT. Residues: CASSQQATTPQHF.

The chain recombines TRBV19 with TRBJ2-7; 7 bases match TRBD1. Per the germline V gene, CDR1 is LNHDA and CDR2 is SQIVND (reference sequence). CDR3 size: 14 residues. V was clipped by 5 bases and J by 0 bases; unmatched bases: 4. CDR3 loop: CASSLTGDSYEQYF. CDR3 bases: TGTGCCAGTAGTCTAACAGGGGACTCCTACGAGCAGTACTTC.

The V and J genes are TRBV11-2 and TRBJ1-1; 10 bases are a match to TRBD1. Germline V gives CDR1 SGHAT, CDR2 FQNNGV. The trim removed 1 base at V and 1 base at J, leaving 6 bases unmatched. The CDR3 is 17 amino acids. The CDR3 is CASSLGGTGVENTEAFF. DNA for the CDR3: TGTGCCAGCAGCTTAGGTGGGACAGGGGTTGAGAACACTGAAGCTTTCTTT. Supplemented by reference TRBV11-2 and TRBJ1-1, the full variable domain reads EAGVAQSPRYKIIEKRQSVAFWCNPISGHATLYWYQQILGQGPKLLIQFQNNGVVDDSQLPKDRFSAERLKGVDSTLKIQPAKLEDSAVYLCASSLGGTGVENTEAFFGQGTRLTVV.

The genes are TRBV7-9 and TRBJ1-1; no clear D. V gave up 3 bases and J gave up 1 base, with 9 bases separating them. CDR1 is SEHNR, CDR2 FQNEAQ, per germline (reference sequence). The CDR3 has 14 residues. CDR3 sequence (DNA): TGTGCCAGCAGCTTTTGGCACCAGAACACTGAAGCTTTCTTT. Its translation is CASSFWHQNTEAFF.

This clone has just one count. This chain joins TRBV18 and TRBJ2-5; D not resolved. V lost 1 base, J lost 0 bases, and 9 bases lay in between. From germline, CDR1 is KGHSH and CDR2 LQKENI. There are 15 residues in the CDR3. CDR3 sequence (DNA): TGTGCCAGCTCACCACTTCCCGGGTACCAAGAGACCCAGTACTTC. Its translation: CASSPLPGYQETQYF.

This chain uses TRBV18 with TRBJ2-7; 7 positions match TRBD1. There are 14 residues in the CDR3. The V gene's germline CDR1 is KGHSH and CDR2 LQKENI. The trim removed 6 bases at V and 5 bases at J, leaving 10 bases unmatched. This CDR3 is CASSQQGNGNEQYF. As DNA, the CDR3 is TGTGCCAGCTCTCAACAGGGGAATGGGAACGAGCAGTACTTC.

The V and J genes are TRBV29-1 and TRBJ1-2; D unresolved. CDR1 and CDR2 from the germline V gene are SQVTM and ANQGSEA. The CDR3 covers 13 residues. The V gene lost 6 bases and the J gene lost 3 bases, with 14 bases spanning the gap. The CDR3 here is CSVRAGSDYGYTF. The CDR3 DNA reads TGCAGCGTGAGGGCTGGCAGTGACTATGGCTACACCTTC.

The chain has TRBV3-1 (or the pseudogene TRBV3-2) and TRBJ2-2; weak D call: TRBD1 (6 bases). The CDR3 sequence is 16 residues long. V was clipped by 4 bases and J by 7 bases, with 19 bases between them. Germline V CDR1 and CDR2: LGHDT, YNNKEL (reference sequence). CDR3 coding DNA: TGTGCCAGCAGCCCCGGGACATCGGAGTATCACGGGGAGCTGTTTTTT. Its translation is CASSPGTSEYHGELFF.

The chain uses TRBV6-4 and TRBJ2-2; 7 nucleotides agree with TRBD2. V was clipped by 6 bases and J by 7 bases; unmatched bases: 14. Germline V gives CDR1 MRHNA, CDR2 SNTAGT. This CDR3 spans 16 amino acids. CDR3 in DNA: TGTGCCAGCAGGACAACGGGGGGAGGTTTCGGCGGGGAGCTGTTTTTT. It is translated as CASRTTGGGFGGELFF.

This clone showed up just once. This chain connects TRBV5-1 to TRBJ1-4; D possibly corresponds to TRBD1 (6 bases). CDR3 length: 16 residues. Germline V gene sequence: CDR1 SGHRS, CDR2 YFSETQ. Between the trimmed V and J ends, which lost 4 bases and 8 bases, there was a span of 21 bases. CDR3 amino acids: CASSTNPGQRGEKLFF. CDR3 nucleotides: TGCGCCAGCAGCACCAACCCGGGACAAAGAGGAGAAAAACTGTTTTTT.

The chain uses TRBV29-1 and TRBJ1-2; 9 bases line up with TRBD1. Germline assignment: CDR1 SQVTM and CDR2 ANQGSEA. The junction had 2 bases not matched to a gene; V was cut back by 7 bases and J by 5 bases. The CDR3 runs 11 residues. Here the CDR3 reads CSGGTGYGYTF. DNA of the CDR3: TGCAGCGGTGGGACAGGGTATGGCTACACCTTC.

This chain joins TRBV14 and TRBJ2-4; 7 bases fit TRBD1. Germline values: CDR1 SGHDN, CDR2 FVKESK. CDR3 length: 17 residues. The junction had 22 bases not matched to a gene; V was cut back by 2 bases and J by 15 bases. CDR3 sequence: CASSQCVGPPTYSGGYF. The DNA of the CDR3 is TGTGCCAGCAGCCAATGCGTAGGGCCCCCAACCTACTCAGGGGGGTACTTC.

The chain links TRBV30 to TRBJ2-2; TRBD1 aligns across 11 bases. Germline loops: CDR1 GTSNPN, CDR2 SVGIG (reference sequence). V lost 4 bases, J lost 9 bases, and 7 bases stayed unmatched. This CDR3 is built from 14 residues. CDR3 protein: CAWKGQGGVRELFF. For the CDR3, the DNA is TGTGCCTGGAAGGGACAGGGGGGTGTCAGGGAGCTGTTTTTT.

This clone was detected once. J is TRBJ2-1 and V is TRBV6-1; D is unclear. Germline V CDR1 and CDR2: MNHNS, SASEGT. The ends were cut back, 1 base at V and 3 bases at J, with 10 bases in the middle. CDR3 size: 15 residues. CDR3 region: CASSEVNLHYNEQFF. In DNA, the CDR3 is TGTGCCAGCAGTGAAGTAAATTTACACTACAATGAGCAGTTCTTC.

This chain joins TRBV5-1 and TRBJ2-2, with D unclear. V was pared by 1 base and J by 3 bases, with 4 bases between. Germline V gene data show CDR1 as SGHRS and CDR2 as YFSETQ. CDR3 size: 13 residues. The CDR3 is CASSLPDTGELFF. The CDR3 bases are TGCGCCAGCAGCTTGCCGGACACCGGGGAGCTGTTTTTT.